This T cell receptor (beta chain) was captured by sequencing in a study of blood T cells in healthy people across ages. A second PCR, run for about 6 to 11 cycles, used a sample-barcoded 5' primer plus a J-beta primer mix. From the 5' RACE reads, TCRdb called clonotypes with MiXCR, one entry per CDR3 protein. The table shows roughly 900,000 distinct CDR3 sequences, with 25% to 35% occurring only once. This clonotype appeared many times. The clonotype originates from an elderly woman in good health. Specimen: blood.

The CDR3 nucleotides are TGCGCCAGCAGTGAAATGGGACAGGGATTCTACGAGCAGTACTTC. It yields the protein CASSEMGQGFYEQYF. V usage is TRBV10-2 and J usage is TRBJ2-7, with 9 bases matching TRBD1. Trimming took 3 bases from V and 3 from J; bases not matched to a gene: 6. There are 15 residues in the CDR3. In germline, CDR1 is WSHSY, CDR2 SAAADI.